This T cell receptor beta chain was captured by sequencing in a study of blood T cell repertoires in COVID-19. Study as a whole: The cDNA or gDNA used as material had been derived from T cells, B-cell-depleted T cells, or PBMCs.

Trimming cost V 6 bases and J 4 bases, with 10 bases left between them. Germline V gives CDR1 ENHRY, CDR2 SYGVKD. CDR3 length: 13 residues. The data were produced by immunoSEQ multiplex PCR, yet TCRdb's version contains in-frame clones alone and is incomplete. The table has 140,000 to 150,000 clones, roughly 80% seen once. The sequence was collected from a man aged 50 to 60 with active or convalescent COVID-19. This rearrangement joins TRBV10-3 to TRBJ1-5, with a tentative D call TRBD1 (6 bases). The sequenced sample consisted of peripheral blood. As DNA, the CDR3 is TGTGCCATCAGGGACAGCCAGAATCAGCCCCAGCATTTT. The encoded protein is CAIRDSQNQPQHF.